This is a list of T cell receptor beta chains from one sample in a study of Graves' ophthalmopathy and Graves' hyperthyroidism. In TCRdb, the multiplex PCR reads were re-called with MiXCR into one record per CDR3 protein. Altogether over a million distinct CDR3 sequences are present, about 35% being singletons, with the ten largest covering 11%. Source material: peripheral blood or thyroid tissue (not recorded which). These TCRs come from an adult man with Graves' hyperthyroidism. Each CDR3 is given with its conserved first and last residue. D genes are given only for firm matches. Clone size is shown for a subset of rows, as once, few, many or a class of expanded clone.

CDR3aa,CDR3nt,abundance,j_gene,d_gene,v_gene
CASSRPGGNTEAFF,TGTGCCAGCAGTCGTCCAGGGGGTAACACTGAAGCTTTCTTT,-,TRBJ1-1,TRBD1,TRBV12-3/TRBV12-4
CASSQDPSGMYEQYF,TGCGCCAGCAGCCAAGATCCTAGCGGCATGTACGAGCAGTACTTC,-,TRBJ2-7,TRBD2,TRBV4-3
CASSFRGRVNTGAFF,TGTGCCAGCAGTTTCAGAGGGCGGGTGAACACTGGAGCTTTCTTT,-,TRBJ1-1,-,TRBV7-9
CASSYIDSPQHF,TGTGCCAGCAGTTACATCGATTCGCCCCAGCATTTT,-,TRBJ1-5,-,TRBV6-6
CASNVRQAYNYGYTF,TGTGCCAGTAACGTACGACAGGCTTATAACTATGGCTACACCTTC,-,TRBJ1-2,-,TRBV19
CASSLVQVAAF,TGTGCCAGCAGCTTAGTTCAGGTTGCGGCTTTC,-,TRBJ2-6,-,TRBV7-9
CASSLALGSSGANVLTF,TGTGCCAGCAGCTTAGCGTTGGGCAGCTCTGGGGCCAACGTCCTGACTTTC,-,TRBJ2-6,-,TRBV7-2
CASSLAQETQYF,TGTGCCAGCAGCTTAGCGCAAGAGACCCAGTACTTC,many,TRBJ2-5,-,TRBV12-3/TRBV12-4
CASSLAPRAGGYGYTF,TGTGCCAGCAGCTTAGCGCCGAGGGCCGGGGGCTATGGCTACACCTTC,many,TRBJ1-2,-,TRBV7-9
CASSLVGQNLTSYEQYF,TGTGCCAGCAGCTTAGTGGGACAGAATCTAACCTCCTACGAGCAGTACTTC,many,TRBJ2-7,TRBD1,TRBV7-8
CASSLGGKDFYEQYF,TGCGCCAGCAGCTTGGGGGGGAAGGACTTCTACGAGCAGTACTTC,few,TRBJ2-7,-,TRBV5-1
CASSGIDRSYEQYF,TGCGCCAGCAGTGGTATAGATCGCTCCTACGAGCAGTACTTC,many,TRBJ2-7,-,TRBV5-1
CASSRAGEGLGQYF,TGTGCCAGCAGTCGGGCGGGGGAGGGCCTAGGGCAGTACTTC,-,TRBJ2-7,TRBD2,TRBV6-5
CSAFTGGDGGYTF,TGCAGCGCTTTTACAGGGGGCGACGGGGGCTACACCTTC,-,TRBJ1-2,TRBD1,TRBV29-1
CASGTEYEQYF,TGTGCCAGCGGGACCGAGTACGAGCAGTACTTC,many,TRBJ2-7,-,TRBV11-2
CASSARDGAYERYF,TGTGCCAGCAGCGCCCGGGACGGCGCCTACGAGCGGTACTTC,-,TRBJ2-7,-,TRBV7-2
CASSSSLTGIYEQYF,TGCGCCAGCAGCTCCAGCCTTACAGGGATCTACGAGCAGTACTTC,many,TRBJ2-7,-,TRBV5-1
CASSLRGVDQPQHF,TGTGCCAGCAGCTTAAGAGGGGTGGATCAGCCCCAGCATTTT,many,TRBJ1-5,-,TRBV13
CASSPQYEQYF,TGTGCCAGCTCACCCCAATACGAGCAGTACTTC,few,TRBJ2-7,-,TRBV18
CASSQVAVSGVGYTF,TGCGCCAGCAGCCAAGTGGCAGTGTCCGGTGTCGGCTACACCTTC,once,TRBJ1-2,-,TRBV4-1
CSVRRGTGELFF,TGCAGCGTACGTCGCGGCACCGGGGAGCTGTTTTTT,many,TRBJ2-2,-,TRBV29-1
CASSPDRTNYGYTF,TGTGCCAGCTCACCGGACCGGACTAACTATGGCTACACCTTC,few,TRBJ1-2,-,TRBV18
CASSLRSGGGYEQYF,TGTGCCAGCAGTTTAAGAAGCGGGGGGGGGTACGAGCAGTACTTC,-,TRBJ2-7,TRBD2,TRBV2
CASSYSGSRTYEQYF,TGTGCCAGCAGTTACTCAGGGTCAAGAACCTACGAGCAGTACTTC,-,TRBJ2-7,-,TRBV6-5
CASSSVGGEAFF,TGTGCCAGCAGTTCGGTGGGGGGTGAAGCTTTCTTT,many,TRBJ1-1,-,TRBV6-5
CATSDLSGQSTETQYF,TGTGCCACCAGTGATTTGTCAGGACAGTCTACAGAGACCCAGTACTTC,many,TRBJ2-5,-,TRBV24-1
CASSKGAFGTEAFF,TGTGCCAGCAGTAAGGGGGCATTTGGCACTGAAGCTTTCTTT,-,TRBJ1-1,TRBD1,TRBV28
CASSYSFVSGELFF,TGTGCCAGCAGTTACTCATTTGTTAGCGGGGAGCTGTTTTTT,many,TRBJ2-2,-,TRBV6-5
CATSGGSGIQETQYF,TGTGCCACCAGTGGAGGTAGCGGGATCCAAGAGACCCAGTACTTC,-,TRBJ2-5,TRBD2,TRBV24-1
CASSLEGFNTGELFF,TGTGCCAGCAGCTTAGAAGGGTTTAACACCGGGGAGCTGTTTTTT,many,TRBJ2-2,-,TRBV7-2
CASSPPGYGVTQYF,TGTGCCAGCAGCCCCCCAGGGTACGGGGTGACCCAGTACTTC,many,TRBJ2-5,-,TRBV12-3/TRBV12-4
CATSSGQVAYGYTF,TGTGCCACCAGCAGCGGTCAGGTGGCCTATGGCTACACCTTC,-,TRBJ1-2,-,TRBV15
CASSPGTSGGFRETQHF,TGTGCCAGCAGCCCCGGGACTAGCGGGGGGTTTCGGGAGACCCAGCATTTT,few,TRBJ1-5,-,TRBV7-9
CACSAKGETGSNQPQHF,TGTGCCTGCAGTGCCAAAGGGGAGACAGGAAGCAATCAGCCCCAGCATTTT,-,TRBJ1-5,-,TRBV25-1
CASSLGPSTDTQYF,TGCGCCAGCAGCTTAGGCCCTAGCACAGATACGCAGTATTTT,-,TRBJ2-3,-,TRBV5-1
CASDSGGWGTEAFF,TGTGCCAGCGACTCAGGGGGCTGGGGCACTGAAGCTTTCTTT,many,TRBJ1-1,TRBD1,TRBV12-3/TRBV12-4
CASTAGQSGSHGYTF,TGCGCCAGCACGGCGGGTCAGTCGGGATCTCATGGCTACACCTTC,few,TRBJ1-2,-,TRBV5-1
CASSAAGPRYEQYF,TGTGCCAGCAGTGCAGCAGGTCCGAGATACGAGCAGTACTTC,many,TRBJ2-7,-,TRBV25-1
CATRTEGGAGDTQYF,TGTGCCACCAGAACAGAAGGGGGGGCAGGAGATACGCAGTATTTT,-,TRBJ2-3,-,TRBV15